This T cell receptor beta chain was recorded in a study of low-dose radiotherapy and immunotherapy resistance in tumors. Overall study context: Every 2 weeks, cohort 1 got 0.5 Gy, reaching 6.5 Gy to the planning target volume. Daily, from cycle 1 day 1 and for four cycles, patients took oral aspirin 300 mg.

The time point denotes: before trial treatment. Advanced solid tumors lacking tumor-infiltrating lymphocytes characterized eligible patients. Alpha- and beta-chain coverage of first-strand cDNA came from TRAV- and TRBV-specific primers. Both a constant-region primer and a V-primer adapter served to amplify TCRs across approximately 19 PCR cycles. TCRdb processed the reads anew with MiXCR; each CDR3 protein has one entry. The sample holds tens of thousands of distinct CDR3 sequences; roughly 29% are singletons and the top ten take around 6.7%. A note on this clonotype: This likely came from a read error, as a far larger clone is one base away.

This CDR3 has 17 residues. The germline gives CDR1 MDHEN, CDR2 SYDVKM. J was trimmed by 6 bases and V by 3 bases; bases with no gene match: 16. The receptor comes from a male donor with rectosigmoid adenocarcinoma. The source was PBMCs, collected before treatment. This chain connects TRBV28 to TRBJ2-7; 8 bases match TRBD2. The CDR3 loop is CASSFPTSGSTLREQYF. The DNA for the CDR3 is TGTGCCAGCAGTTTCCCTACTAGCGGCTCAACGCTCCGCGAGCAGTACTTC. The full variable domain, with the rest looked up from reference TRBV28 and TRBJ2-7, is DVKVTQSSRYLVKRTGEKVFLECVQDMDHENMFWYRQDPGLGLRLIYFSYDVKMKEKGDIPEGYSVSREKKERFSLILESASTNQTSMYLCASSFPTSGSTLREQYFGPGTRLTVT.